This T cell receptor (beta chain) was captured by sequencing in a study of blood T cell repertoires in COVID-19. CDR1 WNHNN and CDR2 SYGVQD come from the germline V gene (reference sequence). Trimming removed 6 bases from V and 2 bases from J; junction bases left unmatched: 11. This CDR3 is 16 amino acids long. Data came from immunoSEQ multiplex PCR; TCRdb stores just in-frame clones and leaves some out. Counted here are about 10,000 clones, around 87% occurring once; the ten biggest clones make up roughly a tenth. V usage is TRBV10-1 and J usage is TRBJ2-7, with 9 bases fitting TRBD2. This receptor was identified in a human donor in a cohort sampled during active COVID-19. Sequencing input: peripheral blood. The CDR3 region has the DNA TGCGCCAGCAGCCCGCTAACTAGCGGGCCTACCTACGAGCAGTACTTC. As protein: CASSPLTSGPTYEQYF.